This T cell receptor (beta chain) appears in the sequencing data of a study of T cells expressing NK-cell markers. The study, taken as a whole, reports: Of the CD8+ T cells in five or six donors, roughly 1.0-7.5% belonged to dominant NKG2C+ clonotypes.

The CDR3 contains 14 residues. As to this clonotype: Its specificity is unknown.

Making the TCR beta cDNA relied on 5'RACE template switching with UMIs. From the 5' RACE reads, TCRdb lists one entry per CDR3 protein and no DNA. The sample includes 150,000 or so distinct CDR3 sequences. Sequences were obtained from blood T cells: a sorted CD56 or NKG2C T cell subset, CD4+ or CD8+ T cells, or bulk PBMC T cells (not recorded which). The genes are TRBV12-3 or TRBV12-4 and TRBJ2-1. This TCR derives from a woman aged 45-59 years in good health. CDR3 loop: CASSLAGAAHEQFF.